These 21 T cell receptor beta chains were sequenced from one sample in a study of shared clonotypes between healthy human individuals. CD45RO-negative CD8 cells positively selected for CCR7 made up the naive population, which excluded terminally differentiated effector memory CD45RA+ cells. Method: immunoSEQ multiplex PCR; TCRdb's copy keeps in-frame clones and lacks some. The table has 1.5 million to 2.5 million clones, roughly 95% seen once. Sample: naive CD8+ T cells sorted from blood. The receptors shown here come from a young man in good health.

The chain recombines TRBV14 with TRBJ2-5; tentatively, D is TRBD1 or TRBD2 (5 bases each). This CDR3 contains 15 residues. Per germline, CDR1 SGHDN and CDR2 FVKESK. The ends were cut back, 4 bases at V and 1 base at J, with 13 bases in the middle. CDR3 sequence (DNA): TGTGCCAGCAGCCCCCTTCCGGGGCCCCAAGAGACCCAGTACTTC. It yields the protein CASSPLPGPQETQYF.

The CDR3 region has the DNA TGTGCCAGCAGCCCGACGGGGAGGCAAGTCTACAATGAGCAGTTCTTC. Residues: CASSPTGRQVYNEQFF. This chain uses TRBV9 with TRBJ2-1; D might be TRBD2 (6 bases). The germline V gene has CDR1 SGDLS and CDR2 YYNGEE. This CDR3 is built from 16 residues. Trimming left V 4 bases short and J 3 bases short, with 17 bases between.

Note on this clone: Other DNA variants within this sample encode the same CDR3. The chain has TRBV13 and TRBJ2-5, with a possible D match to TRBD2 (6 bases). Deletions cut 1 base from V and 4 bases from J, with 7 bases between. Germline CDR1 is PRHDT and CDR2 is FYEKMQ (reference sequence). The CDR3 runs 13 residues. CDR3 coding DNA: TGTGCCAGCAGCTTAGAGGGAGGAGAGACCCAGTACTTC. The encoded protein is CASSLEGGETQYF. The variable domain in full, with the rest retrieved from reference TRBV13 and TRBJ2-5, is AAGVIQSPRHLIKEKRETATLKCYPIPRHDTVYWYQQGPGQDPQFLISFYEKMQSDKGSIPDRFSAQQFSDYHSELNMSSLELGDSALYFCASSLEGGETQYFGPGTRLLVL.

The chain uses TRBV5-4 and TRBJ1-1; D not resolved. V lost 0 bases to trimming and J lost 6 bases, with 9 bases between them. Germline CDR1 SGHNT, CDR2 YYREEE (reference sequence). This CDR3 spans 13 amino acids. The chain's CDR3 is CASSLASGPEAFF. CDR3 coding DNA: TGTGCCAGCAGCTTGGCATCTGGGCCTGAAGCTTTCTTT.

The chain has TRBV2 and TRBJ2-5; 7 bases are shared with TRBD1. The assigned J gene may be wrong: the sequence end matches TRBJ2-7 better. This CDR3 comprises 14 residues. Germline CDR1 SNHLY, CDR2 FYNNEI. The CDR3 reads CASRGTETPYEQYF. The CDR3 DNA sequence: TGTGCCAGCAGGGGGACAGAGACGCCCTACGAGCAGTACTTC.

The chain joins TRBV4-3 to TRBJ2-7, with a weak D call TRBD2 (5 bases). The CDR3 runs to 16 residues. Trimming stripped 1 base from V and 0 bases from J, with 13 bases between. CDR1 LGHNA and CDR2 YSLEER come from the germline V gene. The CDR3 nucleotides read TGCGCCAGCAGCCAAGTATTGGAGGACGGCTCCTACGAGCAGTACTTC. Translating gives CASSQVLEDGSYEQYF.

The chain links TRBV9 to TRBJ2-3; the D gene is possibly TRBD2 (6 bases). Germline CDR1 reads SGDLS; CDR2 reads YYNGEE. The CDR3 is 15 residues long. Trimming left V 3 bases short and J 0 bases short, with 11 bases between. CDR3 nucleotide sequence: TGTGCCAGCAGCGAAGGACTATCGAGCACAGATACGCAGTATTTT. Encoded protein: CASSEGLSSTDTQYF.

J is TRBJ2-3 and V is TRBV27; 7 positions match TRBD2. CDR1 and CDR2 (germline): MNHEY, SMNVEV (reference sequence). V lost 7 bases and J lost 6; bases outside the gene matches: 7. This CDR3 region has 13 residues. In nucleotides, the CDR3 is TGTGCCAGCACGGAGCGGGAAGGCGATACGCAGTATTTT. Amino acids: CASTEREGDTQYF.

The CDR3 sequence: CASSSYAGGLYNNEQFF. The CDR3 DNA follows: TGTGCCAGCAGTTCGTACGCGGGGGGGCTTTATAACAATGAGCAGTTCTTC. The V gene is TRBV28, the J gene TRBJ2-1; TRBD2 matches at 9 bases. Germline CDR1 MDHEN, CDR2 SYDVKM. The J segment lost 5 bases and the V segment lost 4 bases, leaving 12 bases of the junction unmatched. The CDR3 totals 17 residues.

The V call is TRBV12-5, the J call TRBJ1-6, with D unresolved. From germline, CDR1 is LGHNT and CDR2 FRNRAP. Trimming left V 3 bases short and J 5 bases short, with 17 bases between. The CDR3 sequence is 17 residues long. The DNA for the CDR3 is TGTGCTAGTGGTTTTTTGGACGACCTGAGGGATAATTCACCCCTCCACTTT. It translates to CASGFLDDLRDNSPLHF.

The rearrangement uses TRBV6-5 and TRBJ2-5; D not certain. Germline V gene lookup returns CDR1 MNHEY and CDR2 SVGAGI. V was shortened by 2 bases and J by 4 bases, with 5 bases between the two germline ends. CDR3 size: 12 residues. The CDR3 region has the DNA TGTGCCAGCAGTTACAACTCAGAGACCCAGTACTTC. It is translated as CASSYNSETQYF.

Points on this clone: Additional DNA sequences in this sample encode the identical CDR3. This chain links TRBV10-2 with TRBJ1-1, with D unresolved. The V gene lost 2 bases and the J gene lost 7 bases, with 5 bases spanning the gap. CDR3 length: 11 residues. Germline loops: CDR1 WSHSY, CDR2 SAAADI. This CDR3 reads CASSEGDEAFF. The CDR3 DNA sequence: TGCGCCAGCAGTGAGGGTGATGAAGCTTTCTTT.

This sequence joins TRBV6-6 and TRBJ1-1; D is unresolved. CDR1 is MNHNY, CDR2 SVGAGI, per germline (reference sequence). The CDR3 sequence is 14 residues long. V dropped 2 bases and J dropped 4 bases, with 11 bases sitting between them. In nucleotides, the CDR3 is TGTGCCAGCAGTTACCACGAGTCAACCACTGAAGCTTTCTTT. As protein: CASSYHESTTEAFF.

The chain joins TRBV4-3 to TRBJ2-1; 10 bases are shared with TRBD1. The CDR3 totals 13 residues. Per germline, CDR1 LGHNA and CDR2 YSLEER. V lost 4 bases and J lost 7; bases outside the gene matches: 1. CDR3 in DNA: TGCGCCAGCAGCCTGGGACAGGGGAATGAGCAGTTCTTC. Translated, it gives CASSLGQGNEQFF.

The rearrangement joins TRBV4-3 to TRBJ1-2; no definite D call. Trimming pared 1 base from V and 6 bases from J, leaving 15 bases between. The CDR3 runs 15 residues. The V gene's germline CDR1 is LGHNA and CDR2 YSLEER. Written as DNA, the CDR3 is TGCGCCAGCAGCCAAGGAGTATTGTTATCGGATGGCTACACCTTC. Encoded protein: CASSQGVLLSDGYTF.

V and J are TRBV7-8 and TRBJ2-3; D assignment may be TRBD1 or TRBD2 (6 bases each). From germline, CDR1 is SGHVS and CDR2 FQNEAQ. This CDR3 region has 16 residues. Trimming took 1 base from V and 6 from J, leaving 17 bases between them. As DNA, the CDR3 is TGTGCCAGCAGCTTAGGGGTCGGGGGCCCCTCCGATACGCAGTATTTT. This codes for CASSLGVGGPSDTQYF.

The V gene is TRBV29-1, the J gene TRBJ2-1; no reliable D call. CDR1 is SQVTM, CDR2 ANQGSEA, per germline. Trimming stripped 7 bases from V and 2 bases from J, with 6 bases between. The CDR3 spans 11 residues. The CDR3 nucleotides are TGCAGCGCCTTGACCTACAATGAGCAGTTCTTC. It specifies CSALTYNEQFF.

This clone occurred once. This sequence joins TRBV28 and TRBJ2-3, with 11 bases that match TRBD2. Trimming removed 3 bases from V and 4 bases from J; junction bases left unmatched: 6. The germline V gene has CDR1 MDHEN and CDR2 SYDVKM. This CDR3 is built from 16 residues. CDR3 in DNA: TGTGCCAGCAGTTTCACAACTAGCGGGGGCTCAGATACGCAGTATTTT. Residues: CASSFTTSGGSDTQYF. The full variable domain, its missing parts supplied by reference TRBV28 and TRBJ2-3, is DVKVTQSSRYLVKRTGEKVFLECVQDMDHENMFWYRQDPGLGLRLIYFSYDVKMKEKGDIPEGYSVSREKKERFSLILESASTNQTSMYLCASSFTTSGGSDTQYFGPGTRLTVL.

A note on this clone: The identical CDR3 is also encoded by other nucleotide sequences in the sample. The CDR3 reads CASSLVESTDTQYF. In DNA form, the CDR3 reads TGTGCCAGCAGCTTGGTGGAATCCACAGATACGCAGTATTTT. The chain links TRBV5-6 to TRBJ2-3; D call uncertain. The CDR3 sequence is 14 residues long. The germline V gene encodes CDR1 SGHDT and CDR2 YYEEEE. The V end was cut by 0 bases, the J end by 2 bases, with 7 bases between.

V gene TRBV13 combines with J gene TRBJ2-3, with a weak D call TRBD2 (6 bases). The germline gives CDR1 PRHDT, CDR2 FYEKMQ (reference sequence). V lost 4 bases and J 2 bases, leaving 16 bases between the germline ends. CDR3 length: 16 amino acids. In DNA, the CDR3 is TGTGCCAGCAGCTCTACGGGGGAAGGACACACAGATACGCAGTATTTT. Translation gives CASSSTGEGHTDTQYF.

This chain joins TRBV14 and TRBJ1-1, with D unresolved. Trimming pared 4 bases from V and 2 bases from J, leaving 17 bases between. The CDR3 is 16 amino acids. Per germline, CDR1 SGHDN and CDR2 FVKESK. CDR3 bases: TGTGCCAGCAGCCCAGATCCGTCGGGGTTAAACACTGAAGCTTTCTTT. Protein product: CASSPDPSGLNTEAFF. Filled out from reference TRBV14 and TRBJ1-1, the complete variable domain reads EAGVTQFPSHSVIEKGQTVTLRCDPISGHDNLYWYRRVMGKEIKFLLHFVKESKQDESGMPNNRFLAERTGGTYSTLKVQPAELEDSGVYFCASSPDPSGLNTEAFFGQGTRLTVV.